This T cell receptor beta chain was recorded in a study of blood T cell repertoires in COVID-19. Study at large: The cDNA or gDNA used as material had been derived from T cells, B-cell-depleted T cells, or PBMCs.

Those enrolled, adults aged roughly 18 to 95 years, came from about two dozen US areas. This CDR3 has 17 amino acids. Germline V gene lookup returns CDR1 MNHNY and CDR2 SVGAGI (reference sequence). V was cut by 5 bases and J by 9 bases, with 28 bases left in between. Original processing notes: It was from reference gene primer amplification that nucleated cell counts were estimated. Repertoires were generated with immunoSEQ multiplex PCR, while TCRdb's copy carries only in-frame clones and drops some. V and J calls and clone size follow that table, whereas D and trimming were derived from the DNA. The data contain a few hundred thousand clones, 88% of them seen just once; the ten biggest clones take up less than 3%. This clone was observed once.

The receptor's source is a woman aged 45-65 years who had recovered from COVID-19. The chain recombines TRBV6-6 with TRBJ1-2; the D gene is possibly TRBD1 (6 bases). The source material was PBMCs or T cells enriched from blood (not recorded which). The CDR3 sequence: CASSRSGTPAVGSSYTF. The DNA of the CDR3 is TGTGCCAGCAGTCGATCCGGGACACCCGCCGTTGGGTCGAGCTACACCTTC.